The rows below give T cell receptor beta chains drawn from one sample of a study of blood T cell repertoires in COVID-19. Sequenced by immunoSEQ multiplex PCR; TCRdb stores in-frame clones only, minus some. Found here are about 260,000 clones, over 75% of them singletons; the top ten hold about 14%. The sample taken for sequencing was peripheral blood. Receptor source: a human donor in a cohort sampled during active COVID-19. Each CDR3 is given with its conserved first and last residue. D genes are given only for firm matches. Clone size, where shown, is once, few, many, or a class for clones that have expanded.

>TRBJ2-4|.|TRBV10-2|TRBD1
CATGDRAAKNIQYF
TGCGCCACCGGGGACAGGGCGGCCAAAAACATTCAGTACTTC
>TRBJ1-4|.|TRBV3-1/TRBV3-2|.
CASSREFGKLFF
TGTGCCAGCAGCCGCGAGTTTGGAAAACTGTTTTTT
>TRBJ1-5|.|TRBV6-2/TRBV6-3|.
CASSYSTRVDQPQHF
TGTGCCAGCAGTTACTCGACCAGGGTCGATCAGCCCCAGCATTTT
>TRBJ2-7|.|TRBV7-9|TRBD2
CASSTGTSGDPYEQYF
TGTGCCAGCAGCACCGGGACTAGCGGGGATCCCTACGAGCAGTACTTC
>TRBJ2-5|once|TRBV7-2|.
CASSPYQETQYF
TGTGCCAGCAGCCCGTACCAAGAGACCCAGTACTTC
>TRBJ2-7|.|TRBV28|.
CASRREVPYEQYF
TGTGCCAGCAGAAGGGAGGTACCCTACGAGCAGTACTTC
>TRBJ2-2|.|TRBV21-1|.
CASSKQGSTGELFF
TGTGCCAGCAGCAAGCAGGGGAGCACCGGGGAGCTGTTTTTT
>TRBJ1-5|.|TRBV7-2|.
CASSLTGPNQPQHF
TGTGCCAGCAGCTTGACGGGTCCCAATCAGCCCCAGCATTTT
>TRBJ2-5|.|TRBV6-5|.
CASSYRQLQETQYF
TGTGCCAGCAGTTACAGACAGCTCCAAGAGACCCAGTACTTC
>TRBJ1-6|.|TRBV5-1|.
CASSLEGAPLHF
TGCGCCAGCAGCTTGGAGGGGGCACCCCTCCACTTT
>TRBJ1-5|.|TRBV6-5|TRBD1
CASSYSTGNQPQHF
TGTGCCAGCAGTTACTCGACAGGGAATCAGCCCCAGCATTTT
>TRBJ2-2|.|TRBV10-3|.
CAISVAEGTGELFF
TGTGCCATCAGTGTGGCGGAGGGGACCGGGGAGCTGTTTTTT
>TRBJ2-1|once|TRBV19|TRBD2
CASSIGFGVSGSPPYNEQFF
TGTGCCAGTAGTATAGGGTTTGGAGTGAGCGGGAGCCCTCCCTACAATGAGCAGTTCTTC
>TRBJ2-5|.|TRBV5-8|TRBD1
CASSFPGTDNQETQYF
TGTGCCAGCAGCTTCCCCGGGACAGATAATCAAGAGACCCAGTACTTC
>TRBJ2-7|.|TRBV3-1/TRBV3-2|.
CASSQIEGWSEQYF
TGTGCCAGCAGCCAAATTGAGGGATGGAGCGAGCAGTACTTC
>TRBJ1-6|.|TRBV5-6|.
CASSQRDKSSPLHF
TGTGCCAGCAGCCAAAGGGACAAGAGTTCACCCCTCCACTTT